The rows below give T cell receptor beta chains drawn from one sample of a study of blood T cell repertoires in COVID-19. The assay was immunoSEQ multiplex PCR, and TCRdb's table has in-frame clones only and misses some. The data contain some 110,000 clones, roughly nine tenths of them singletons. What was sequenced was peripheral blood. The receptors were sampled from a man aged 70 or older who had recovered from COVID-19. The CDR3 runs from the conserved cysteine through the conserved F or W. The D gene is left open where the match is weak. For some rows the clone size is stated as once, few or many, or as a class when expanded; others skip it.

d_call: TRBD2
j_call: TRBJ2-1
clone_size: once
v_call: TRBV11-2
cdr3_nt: TGTGCCAGCAGTTTCACTAGCGGGGACTACAATGAGCAGTTCTTC
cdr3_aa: CASSFTSGDYNEQFF

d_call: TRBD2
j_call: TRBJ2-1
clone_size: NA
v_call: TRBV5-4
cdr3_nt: TGTGCCAGCAGCTTGGGGGCGGGGGGCTTCAATGAGCAGTTCTTC
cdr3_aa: CASSLGAGGFNEQFF

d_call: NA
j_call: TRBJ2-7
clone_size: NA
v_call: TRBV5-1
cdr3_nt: TGCGCCAGCAGCTTGGGTGAGGTCCAGTACTTC
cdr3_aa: CASSLGEVQYF

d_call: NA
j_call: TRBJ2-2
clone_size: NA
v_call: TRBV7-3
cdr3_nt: TGTGCCAGCGGGGCAGGGGTTGCCGGGGAGCTGTTTTTT
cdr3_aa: CASGAGVAGELFF

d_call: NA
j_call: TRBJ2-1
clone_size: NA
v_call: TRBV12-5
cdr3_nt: TGTGCTAGTGGTTTGGCAGCGGGCAATGAGCAGTTCTTC
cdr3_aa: CASGLAAGNEQFF

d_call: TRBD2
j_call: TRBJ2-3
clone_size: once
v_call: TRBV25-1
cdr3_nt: TGTGCCAGCAGCGACAACCGGGGGGCAGATACGCAGTATTTT
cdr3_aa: CASSDNRGADTQYF

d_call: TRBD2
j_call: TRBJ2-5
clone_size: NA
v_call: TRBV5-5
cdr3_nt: TGTGCCAGTACCAAGGGGACTAGCGGGGTGTACCAAGAGACCCAGTACTTC
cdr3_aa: CASTKGTSGVYQETQYF

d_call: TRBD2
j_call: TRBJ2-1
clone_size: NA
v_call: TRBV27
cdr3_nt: TGTGCCAGCAGTTTAGCTCTAGCGGGGGGGGAGCAGTTCTTC
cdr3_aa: CASSLALAGGEQFF

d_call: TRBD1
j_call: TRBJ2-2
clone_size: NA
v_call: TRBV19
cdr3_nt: TGTGCCAGTAGTATCACAGGGGCCGGGGAGCTGTTTTTT
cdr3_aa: CASSITGAGELFF

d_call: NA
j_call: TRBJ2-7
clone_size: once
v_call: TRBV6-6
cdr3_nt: TGTGCCAGCAGTTACGGGGCAGAGAGTGAGCAGTACTTC
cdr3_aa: CASSYGAESEQYF

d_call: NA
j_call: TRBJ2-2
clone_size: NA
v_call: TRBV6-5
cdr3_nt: TGTGCCAGCAGTTACGTGGTGAGCGGGAACACCGGGGAGCTGTTTTTT
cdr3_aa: CASSYVVSGNTGELFF

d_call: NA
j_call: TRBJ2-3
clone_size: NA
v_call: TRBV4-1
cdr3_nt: TGCGCCAGCAGCCAAGGGCGGGTCGGGGTTAGCACAGATACGCAGTATTTT
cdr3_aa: CASSQGRVGVSTDTQYF

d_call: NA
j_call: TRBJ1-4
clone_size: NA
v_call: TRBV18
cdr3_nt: TGTGCCAGCTCACGATCCAGGGGTTCAACTAATGAAAAACTGTTTTTT
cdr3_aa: CASSRSRGSTNEKLFF

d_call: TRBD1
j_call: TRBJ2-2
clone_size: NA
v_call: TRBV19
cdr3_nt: TGTGCCACGGGACAGGTCGACGCCGGGGAGCTGTTTTTT
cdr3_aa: CATGQVDAGELFF

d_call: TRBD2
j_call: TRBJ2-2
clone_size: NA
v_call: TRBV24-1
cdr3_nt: TGTGCCACCAGTGATTGGGGGGGTCCCGGGGAGCTGTTTTTT
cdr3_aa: CATSDWGGPGELFF

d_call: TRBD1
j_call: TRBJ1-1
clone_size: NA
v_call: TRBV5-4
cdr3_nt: TGTGCCAGCAGCTTACAGGGGTGGGACACTGAAGCTTTCTTT
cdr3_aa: CASSLQGWDTEAFF

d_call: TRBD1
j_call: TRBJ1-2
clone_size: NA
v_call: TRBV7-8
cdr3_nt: TGTGCCAGCAGTCATTACCCCTGGACAGGGAATGGCTACACCTTC
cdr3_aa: CASSHYPWTGNGYTF

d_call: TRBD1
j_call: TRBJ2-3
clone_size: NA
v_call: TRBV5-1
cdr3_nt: TGCGCCAGCAGCTCCACGACAGGGAGTGATACGCAGTATTTT
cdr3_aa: CASSSTTGSDTQYF

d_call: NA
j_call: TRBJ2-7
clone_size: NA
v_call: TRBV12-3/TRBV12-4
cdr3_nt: TGTGCCAGCAGTTTTCTTGGCTTCAGGGAGCAGTACTTC
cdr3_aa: CASSFLGFREQYF

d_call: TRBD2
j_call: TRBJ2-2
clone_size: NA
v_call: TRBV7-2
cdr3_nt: TGTGCCAGCAGGCCGGGACTAGCGGGAAACACCGGGGAGCTGTTTTTT
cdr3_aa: CASRPGLAGNTGELFF

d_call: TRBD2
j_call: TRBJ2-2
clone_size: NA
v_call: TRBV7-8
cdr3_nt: TGTGCCAGCAGCTTGCCGGGACTAGCGGGAGGGTCGAACACCGGGGAGCTGTTTTTT
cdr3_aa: CASSLPGLAGGSNTGELFF

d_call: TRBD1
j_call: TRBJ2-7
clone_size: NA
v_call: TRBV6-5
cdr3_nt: TGTGCCAGCCAGGGACAGGGGGCGTGGGAGCAGTACTTC
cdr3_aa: CASQGQGAWEQYF

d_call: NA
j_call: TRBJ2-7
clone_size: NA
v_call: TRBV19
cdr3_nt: TGTGCCAGTAGTGCCGAAGGGGCTGCCCCCTACGAGCAGTACTTC
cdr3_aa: CASSAEGAAPYEQYF

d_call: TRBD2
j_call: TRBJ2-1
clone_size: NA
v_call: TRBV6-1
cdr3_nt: TGTGCCAGCACTGAACGGGGGGAGTGGGATGAGCAGTTCTTC
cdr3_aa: CASTERGEWDEQFF

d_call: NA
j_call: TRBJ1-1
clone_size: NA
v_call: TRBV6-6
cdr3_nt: TGTGCCAGCATTCCCCCCGGGAACACTGAAGCTTTCTTT
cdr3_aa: CASIPPGNTEAFF

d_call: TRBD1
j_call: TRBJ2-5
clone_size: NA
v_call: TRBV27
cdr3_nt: TGTGCCAGCCAAGACAGGGGGGACCCGGGAGAGACCCAGTACTTC
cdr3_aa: CASQDRGDPGETQYF

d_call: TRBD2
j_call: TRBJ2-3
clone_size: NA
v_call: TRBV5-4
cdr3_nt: TGTGCCAGCAGACCCACTAGCGGGGGTAGGACAGATACGCAGTATTTT
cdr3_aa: CASRPTSGGRTDTQYF

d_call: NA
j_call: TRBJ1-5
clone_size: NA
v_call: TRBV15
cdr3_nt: TGTGCCGCCTCGACAGAGATCAATCAGCCCCAGCATTTT
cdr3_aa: CAASTEINQPQHF

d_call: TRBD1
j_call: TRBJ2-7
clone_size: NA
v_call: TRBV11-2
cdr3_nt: TGTGCCAGCAGCCCTCGATTTTCCGGGACAGAACTCGAGCAGTACTTC
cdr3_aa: CASSPRFSGTELEQYF

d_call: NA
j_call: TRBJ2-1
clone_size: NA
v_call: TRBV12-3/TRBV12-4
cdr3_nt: TGTGCCAGCAATCGGCAGGGGAACTATGAGCAGTTCTTC
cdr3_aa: CASNRQGNYEQFF

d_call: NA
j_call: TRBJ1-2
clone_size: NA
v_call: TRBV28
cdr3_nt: TGTGCCAGCAGCCCCGGTGGGGGCTCCGAGGGGGGCTACACCTTC
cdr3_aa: CASSPGGGSEGGYTF

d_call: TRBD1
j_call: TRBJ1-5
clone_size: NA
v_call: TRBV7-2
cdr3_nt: TGTGCCAGCAGCCAGGGGGCAGGTCAGCCCCAGCATTTT
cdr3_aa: CASSQGAGQPQHF

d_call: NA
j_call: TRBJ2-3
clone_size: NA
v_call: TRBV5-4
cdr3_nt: TGTGCCAGCAGCTTTATCCGGGGGTCGGATACGCAGTATTTT
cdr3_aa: CASSFIRGSDTQYF

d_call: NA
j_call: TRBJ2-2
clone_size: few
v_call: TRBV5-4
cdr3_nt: TGTGCCAGCAGCAACCAGCCGGGACACATGTCCGGGGAGCTGTTTTTT
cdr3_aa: CASSNQPGHMSGELFF

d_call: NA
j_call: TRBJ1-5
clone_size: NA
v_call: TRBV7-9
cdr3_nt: TGTGCCAGCGCCCTGGGCCAGGGTGATAGCAATCAGCCCCAGCATTTT
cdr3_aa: CASALGQGDSNQPQHF

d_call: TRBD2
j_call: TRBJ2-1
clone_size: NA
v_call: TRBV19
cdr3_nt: TGTGCCAGTAGTCCTCGACTAGCGTATGAGCAGTTCTTC
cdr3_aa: CASSPRLAYEQFF

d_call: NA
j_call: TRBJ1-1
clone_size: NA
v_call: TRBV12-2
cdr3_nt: TGTGCATCGAGACAGACCTTCATGAACACTGAAGCTTTCTTT
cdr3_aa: CASRQTFMNTEAFF

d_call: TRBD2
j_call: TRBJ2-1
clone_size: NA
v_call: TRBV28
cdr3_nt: TGTGCCAGCAGTTGGGGACTAGCGGGAGACAATGAGCAGTTCTTC
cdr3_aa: CASSWGLAGDNEQFF

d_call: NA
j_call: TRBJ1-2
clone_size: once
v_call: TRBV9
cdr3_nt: TGTGCCAGCAGCGTAGACGCAGATTATGGCTACACCTTC
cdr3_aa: CASSVDADYGYTF

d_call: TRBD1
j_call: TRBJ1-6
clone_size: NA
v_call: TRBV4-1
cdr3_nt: TGCGCCAGCAGCCAACCGCAGGGGGCCAGCTCCTATAATTCACCCCTCCACTTT
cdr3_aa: CASSQPQGASSYNSPLHF

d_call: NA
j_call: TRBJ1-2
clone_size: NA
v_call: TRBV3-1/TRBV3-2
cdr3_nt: TGTGCCAGCAGCCTTCAGGGCTACTATGGCTACACCTTC
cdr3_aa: CASSLQGYYGYTF

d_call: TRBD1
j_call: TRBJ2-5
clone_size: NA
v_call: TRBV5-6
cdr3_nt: TGTGCCAGCAGCTTGAATTGGATGAGGGGGCTCGGGGAGACCCAGTACTTC
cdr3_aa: CASSLNWMRGLGETQYF

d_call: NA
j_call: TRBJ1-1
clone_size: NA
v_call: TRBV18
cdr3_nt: TGTGCCAGCTCACCCCAAGAGGGAAACACTGAAGCTTTCTTT
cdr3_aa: CASSPQEGNTEAFF

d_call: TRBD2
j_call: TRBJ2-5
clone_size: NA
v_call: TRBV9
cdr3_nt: TGTGCCAGCAGCGTGGGACTAACCCAAGAGACCCAGTACTTC
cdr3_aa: CASSVGLTQETQYF

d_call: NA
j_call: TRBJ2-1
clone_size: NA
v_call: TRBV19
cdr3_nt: TGTGCCAGTAGTCCCGCGGGCCTAGCAAACAATGAGCAGTTCTTC
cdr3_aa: CASSPAGLANNEQFF

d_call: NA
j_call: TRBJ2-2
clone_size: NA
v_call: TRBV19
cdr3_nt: TGTGCCAGTAGCCACGCGGAAACCTCGGGCGGGGAGCTGTTTTTT
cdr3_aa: CASSHAETSGGELFF

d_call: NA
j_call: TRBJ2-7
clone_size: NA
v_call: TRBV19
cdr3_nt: TGTGCCAGTAGTTACGACAGATCCTACGAGCAGTACTTC
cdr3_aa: CASSYDRSYEQYF

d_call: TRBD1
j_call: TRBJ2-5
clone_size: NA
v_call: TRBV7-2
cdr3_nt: TGTGCCAGCAGCATCTTCCGGGACAGGGGGCAAGAGACCCAGTACTTC
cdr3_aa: CASSIFRDRGQETQYF

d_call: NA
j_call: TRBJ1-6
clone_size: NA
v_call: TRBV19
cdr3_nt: TGTGCCAGTAGTAACCAGGTTAATTCACCCCTCCACTTT
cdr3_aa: CASSNQVNSPLHF

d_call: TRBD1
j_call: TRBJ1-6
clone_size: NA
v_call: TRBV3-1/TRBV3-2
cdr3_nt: TGTGCCAGCAGCCAACCCGGACAGGGCCCAGCCCTCCACTTT
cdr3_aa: CASSQPGQGPALHF

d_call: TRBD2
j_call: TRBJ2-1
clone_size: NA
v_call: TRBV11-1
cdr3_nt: TGTGCCAGCAGCCCACTAGCGGGAACGGTCTACAATGAGCAGTTCTTC
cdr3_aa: CASSPLAGTVYNEQFF

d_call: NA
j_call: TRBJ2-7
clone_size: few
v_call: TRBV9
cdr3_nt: TGTGCCAGCAGCGTAAATGTCTACCCCACCTACGAGCAGTACTTC
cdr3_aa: CASSVNVYPTYEQYF

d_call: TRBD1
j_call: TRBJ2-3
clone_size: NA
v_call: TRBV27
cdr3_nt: TGTGCCAGCAGTTTGTACGGGACAGGGGGAGATACGCAGTATTTT
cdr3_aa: CASSLYGTGGDTQYF

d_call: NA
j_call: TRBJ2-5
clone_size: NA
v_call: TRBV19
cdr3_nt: TGTGCCAGTAGTATGGGCAGGGTGGAAGAGACCCAGTACTTC
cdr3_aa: CASSMGRVEETQYF